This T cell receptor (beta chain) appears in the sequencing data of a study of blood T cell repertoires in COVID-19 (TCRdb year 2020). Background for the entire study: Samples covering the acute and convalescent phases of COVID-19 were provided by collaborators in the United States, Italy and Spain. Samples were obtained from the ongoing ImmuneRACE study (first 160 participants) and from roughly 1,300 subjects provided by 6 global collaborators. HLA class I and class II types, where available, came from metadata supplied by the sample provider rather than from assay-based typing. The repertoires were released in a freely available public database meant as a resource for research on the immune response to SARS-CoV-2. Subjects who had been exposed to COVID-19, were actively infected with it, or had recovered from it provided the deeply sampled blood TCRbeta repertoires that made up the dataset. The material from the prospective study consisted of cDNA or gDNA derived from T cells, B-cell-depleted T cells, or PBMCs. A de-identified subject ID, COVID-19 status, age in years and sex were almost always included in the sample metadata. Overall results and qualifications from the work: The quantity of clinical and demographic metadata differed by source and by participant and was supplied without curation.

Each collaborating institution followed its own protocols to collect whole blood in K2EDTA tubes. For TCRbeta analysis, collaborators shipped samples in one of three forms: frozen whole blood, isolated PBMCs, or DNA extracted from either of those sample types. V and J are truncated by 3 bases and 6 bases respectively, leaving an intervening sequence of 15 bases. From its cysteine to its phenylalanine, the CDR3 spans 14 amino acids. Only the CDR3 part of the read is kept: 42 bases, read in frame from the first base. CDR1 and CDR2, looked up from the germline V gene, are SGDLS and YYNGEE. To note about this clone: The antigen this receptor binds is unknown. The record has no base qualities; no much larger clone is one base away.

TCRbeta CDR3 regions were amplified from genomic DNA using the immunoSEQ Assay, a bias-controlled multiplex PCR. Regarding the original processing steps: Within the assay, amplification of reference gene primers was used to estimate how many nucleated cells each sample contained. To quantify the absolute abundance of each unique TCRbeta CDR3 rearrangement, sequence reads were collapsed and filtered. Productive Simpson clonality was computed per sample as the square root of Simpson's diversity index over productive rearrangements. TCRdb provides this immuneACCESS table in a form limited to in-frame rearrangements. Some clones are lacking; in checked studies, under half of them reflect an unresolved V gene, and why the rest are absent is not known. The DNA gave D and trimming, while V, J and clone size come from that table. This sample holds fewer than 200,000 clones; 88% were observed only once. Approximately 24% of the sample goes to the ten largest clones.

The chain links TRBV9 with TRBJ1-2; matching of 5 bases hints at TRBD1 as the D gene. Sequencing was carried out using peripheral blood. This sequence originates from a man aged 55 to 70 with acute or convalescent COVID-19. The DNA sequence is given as TGTGCCAGCAGCGCAGGAGGGCAGGGCAATGGCTACACCTTC. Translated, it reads CASSAGGQGNGYTF.